Here is one T cell receptor beta chain with its context. The antigen is unknown. The CDR3 is made up of 15 amino acids. V lost 0 bases and J 5 bases, leaving 13 bases between the germline ends. From germline, CDR1 is LGHNA and CDR2 YSLEER. Sorted naive CD8 T cells, about 20,000 to 1,100,000, were sequenced from 10%, 30% or 50% RNA. The data are from a study of molecular identifiers for immune sequencing clone quantification. Study-level findings and limits: Clones above 20 RNA copies contained over 97% of effector molecules but under 1% of naive ones. Barcode collisions between identical TCR molecules could shrink estimates of highly expanded clone sizes.

Bulk TCR library preparation followed previously described methods with listed TCR primers. TCRdb processed the PCR reads anew with MiXCR; each CDR3 protein has one entry. The table lists about 510,000 distinct CDR3 sequences, 25% of them singletons. The rearrangement uses TRBV4-3 and TRBJ1-1; D not resolved. Sequenced material: naive CD8+ T cells from blood, with Jurkat cell RNA spiked in. Regarding subset: FACS-sorted CD8+CD4-CCR7+CD45RA+ naive T cells. This sequence originates from a human donor in good health. Some libraries in this study had Jurkat cell RNA spiked in. This chain's CDR3 is CASSQESLMRTEAFF. As DNA, the CDR3 is TGCGCCAGCAGCCAAGAGTCGTTGATGAGGACTGAAGCTTTCTTT.